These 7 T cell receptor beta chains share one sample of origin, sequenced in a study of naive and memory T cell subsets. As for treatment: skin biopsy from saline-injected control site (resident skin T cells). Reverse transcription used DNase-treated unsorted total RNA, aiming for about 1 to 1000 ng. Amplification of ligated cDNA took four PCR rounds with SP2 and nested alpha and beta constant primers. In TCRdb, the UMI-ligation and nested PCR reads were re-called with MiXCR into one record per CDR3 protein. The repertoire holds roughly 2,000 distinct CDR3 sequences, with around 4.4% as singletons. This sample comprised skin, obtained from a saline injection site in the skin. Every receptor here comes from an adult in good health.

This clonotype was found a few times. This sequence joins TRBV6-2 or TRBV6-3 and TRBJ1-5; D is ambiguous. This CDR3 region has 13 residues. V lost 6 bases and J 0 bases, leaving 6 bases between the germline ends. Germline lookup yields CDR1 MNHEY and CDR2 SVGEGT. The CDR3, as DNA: TGTGCCAGCAGAATCTATAGCAATCAGCCCCAGCATTTT. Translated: CASRIYSNQPQHF.

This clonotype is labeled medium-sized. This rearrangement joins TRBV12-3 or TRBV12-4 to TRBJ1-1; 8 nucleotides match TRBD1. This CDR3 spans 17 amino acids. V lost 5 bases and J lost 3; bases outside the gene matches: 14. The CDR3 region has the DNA TGTGCCAGCAGTCTCATGACAGGGGCGAATGGAGACACTGAAGCTTTCTTT. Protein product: CASSLMTGANGDTEAFF.

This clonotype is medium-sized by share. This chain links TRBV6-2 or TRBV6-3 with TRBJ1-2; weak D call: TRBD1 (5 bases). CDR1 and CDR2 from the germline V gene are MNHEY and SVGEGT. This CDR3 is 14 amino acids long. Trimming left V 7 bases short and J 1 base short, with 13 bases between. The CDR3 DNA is TGTGCCAGCATCGACAGAAGACTTAACTATGGCTACACCTTC. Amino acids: CASIDRRLNYGYTF.

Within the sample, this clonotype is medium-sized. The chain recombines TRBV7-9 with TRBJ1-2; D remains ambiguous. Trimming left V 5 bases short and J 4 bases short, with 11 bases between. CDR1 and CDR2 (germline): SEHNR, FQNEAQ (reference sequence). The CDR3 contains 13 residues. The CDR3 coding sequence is TGTGCCAGCAGCGGTAGCGATATCTATGGCTACACCTTC. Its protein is CASSGSDIYGYTF.

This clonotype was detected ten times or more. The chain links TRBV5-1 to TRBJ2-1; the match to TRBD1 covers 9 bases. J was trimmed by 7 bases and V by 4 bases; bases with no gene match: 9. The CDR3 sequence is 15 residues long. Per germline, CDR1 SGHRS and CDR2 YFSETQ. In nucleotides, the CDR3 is TGCGCCAGCAGCGTACAGGGGGCTAGGGGTAATGAGCAGTTCTTC. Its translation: CASSVQGARGNEQFF.

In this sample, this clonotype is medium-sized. The CDR3 reads CASGEDTQYF. The CDR3 region has the DNA TGTGCCAGCGGGGAGGATACGCAGTATTTT. The J gene is TRBJ2-3, the V gene TRBV12-3 or TRBV12-4; a weak D match, TRBD2 (5 bases). This CDR3 contains 10 residues. V shed 8 bases and J shed 6 bases, with 6 bases lying between them.

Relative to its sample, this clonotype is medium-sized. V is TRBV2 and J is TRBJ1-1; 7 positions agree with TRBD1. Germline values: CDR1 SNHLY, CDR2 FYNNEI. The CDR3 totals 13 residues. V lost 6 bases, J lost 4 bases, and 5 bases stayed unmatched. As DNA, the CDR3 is TGTGCCAGCAGAGGACAGGCTGGCACTGAAGCTTTCTTT. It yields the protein CASRGQAGTEAFF.